These T cell receptor beta chains were read from a single sample in a study of shared clonotypes between healthy human individuals. The protocol was immunoSEQ multiplex PCR, while the TCRdb copy is restricted to in-frame clones and leaves out a portion. The sample lists a few million clones; 85% to 95% were seen once. The sample comprised naive CD4+ T cells from PBMCs. These receptors originate from a man aged 18 to 29 in good health. Some clones in this sample may be carry-over from other donors' samples. Both conserved end residues are part of each CDR3. A D gene is named only where the DNA matches it firmly. A clone size is listed for some rows: how often the clone was seen (once, few, many), or a class if it is expanded.

>TRBV18|TRBD1|-|TRBJ2-3
CASSPPDRGLTDTQYF
TGTGCCAGCTCACCCCCGGACAGGGGGTTGACAGATACGCAGTATTTT
>TRBV11-3|TRBD2|-|TRBJ2-7
CASSLGGDLLYEQYF
TGTGCCAGCAGCTTGGGAGGGGACTTACTCTACGAGCAGTACTTC
>TRBV6-5|-|-|TRBJ2-1
CASSYSPSRPYNEQFF
TGTGCCAGCAGTTACTCGCCCAGTCGGCCCTACAATGAGCAGTTCTTC
>TRBV11-2|-|-|TRBJ2-1
CASSLAGVYNEQFF
TGTGCCAGCAGCTTAGCGGGCGTTTACAATGAGCAGTTCTTC
>TRBV28|TRBD1|-|TRBJ2-7
CASSSSGTASYEQYF
TGTGCCAGCAGTTCATCCGGGACAGCCTCCTACGAGCAGTACTTC
>TRBV14|-|-|TRBJ1-4
CASSQDRGTKLFF
TGTGCCAGCAGCCAAGATCGGGGGACAAAACTGTTTTTT
>TRBV6-1|-|-|TRBJ1-1
CASSVAGVVTEAFF
TGTGCCAGCAGTGTCGCAGGGGTTGTGACTGAAGCTTTCTTT
>TRBV5-4|-|-|TRBJ1-1
CASSTGGVRLTEAFF
TGTGCCAGCAGCACCGGAGGGGTCCGTCTCACTGAAGCTTTCTTT
>TRBV5-1|-|-|TRBJ1-2
CASSLTDGRIGYTF
TGCGCCAGCAGCCTAACGGACGGTAGGATCGGCTACACCTTC
>TRBV11-2|TRBD2|-|TRBJ2-7
CASSLVTSGSGEQYF
TGTGCCAGCAGCTTAGTCACTAGCGGGAGTGGTGAGCAGTACTTC
>TRBV7-2|-|-|TRBJ1-1
CASSLLGLRNTEAFF
TGTGCCAGCAGCCTTTTGGGGCTGAGGAACACTGAAGCTTTCTTT
>TRBV5-1|-|-|TRBJ1-1
CASSFADMNTEAFF
TGCGCCAGCAGCTTCGCGGACATGAACACTGAAGCTTTCTTT
>TRBV4-1|-|-|TRBJ2-7
CASSRVSSAYEQYF
TGCGCCAGCAGCAGGGTATCTTCAGCCTACGAGCAGTACTTC
>TRBV7-2|TRBD1|-|TRBJ2-7
CASSRGPTGEREQYF
TGTGCCAGCAGTCGCGGCCCCACAGGGGAACGCGAGCAGTACTTC
>TRBV6-5|-|-|TRBJ2-1
CASSWRGGGLNEQFF
TGTGCCAGCAGTTGGCGGGGAGGGGGCTTGAATGAGCAGTTCTTC
>TRBV6-1|-|-|TRBJ2-2
CASSESGKLTGELFF
TGTGCCAGCAGTGAGTCGGGGAAACTCACCGGGGAGCTGTTTTTT
>TRBV7-9|-|-|TRBJ1-5
CASSLGRGLNQPQHF
TGTGCCAGCAGCTTAGGTCGGGGTCTGAATCAGCCCCAGCATTTT
>TRBV28|-|-|TRBJ1-2
CASRGRGYTF
TGTGCCAGCAGGGGGCGGGGCTACACCTTC
>TRBV5-1|TRBD2|-|TRBJ2-3
CASSLALAGGADTQYF
TGCGCCAGCAGCTTGGCTTTAGCGGGAGGGGCAGATACGCAGTATTTT
>TRBV14|TRBD1|once|TRBJ2-7
CASSPTRGPPYEQYF
TGTGCCAGCAGCCCCACCAGGGGGCCCCCCTACGAGCAGTACTTC
>TRBV9|TRBD2|-|TRBJ2-7
CASSESGTSGTYEQYF
TGTGCCAGCAGCGAATCCGGGACTAGCGGGACCTACGAGCAGTACTTC
>TRBV9|TRBD2|-|TRBJ2-1
CASSGSSGTLSNEQFF
TGTGCCAGCAGCGGATCTAGCGGGACCCTTTCGAATGAGCAGTTCTTC
>TRBV27|-|-|TRBJ1-2
CASSPPDGLGSYGYTF
TGTGCCAGCAGTCCCCCCGATGGGCTTGGGTCGTATGGCTACACCTTC
>TRBV23-1|-|once|TRBJ2-3
CAGPLLGTDTQYF
TGCGCCGGGCCCTTATTGGGCACAGATACGCAGTATTTT
>TRBV5-6|-|-|TRBJ2-6
CASSYKGRHSGANVLTF
TGTGCCAGCAGCTATAAGGGCCGTCACTCTGGGGCCAACGTCCTGACTTTC
>TRBV29-1|-|-|TRBJ2-1
CSARGISSYNEQFF
TGCAGCGCGCGGGGCATTAGCTCCTACAATGAGCAGTTCTTC
>TRBV5-4|TRBD2|-|TRBJ2-1
CASSLWLAGVGYNEQFF
TGTGCCAGCAGCTTGTGGCTAGCGGGAGTGGGTTACAATGAGCAGTTCTTC
>TRBV7-2|-|-|TRBJ1-1
CASSLAREATEAFF
TGTGCCAGCAGCTTAGCCAGGGAAGCGACTGAAGCTTTCTTT
>TRBV6-5|TRBD1|-|TRBJ1-3
CASSPDRERNTIYF
TGTGCCAGCAGTCCCGACAGGGAGCGAAACACCATATATTTT
>TRBV6-4|TRBD1|-|TRBJ2-7
CASAPGQGGEQYF
TGTGCCAGCGCACCGGGACAGGGTGGCGAGCAGTACTTC
>TRBV7-3|-|-|TRBJ2-1
CASSPRLGNEQFF
TGTGCCAGCAGCCCCCGCCTGGGGAATGAGCAGTTCTTC
>TRBV7-2|-|-|TRBJ2-7
CASSLLTLRDTGEQYF
TGTGCCAGCAGCTTACTAACGTTGCGGGATACTGGCGAGCAGTACTTC
>TRBV6-5|TRBD1|-|TRBJ2-7
CASSSGTGVYEQYF
TGTGCCAGCAGCTCCGGGACAGGGGTGTACGAGCAGTACTTC
>TRBV6-1|-|-|TRBJ1-1
CASREGGGTEAFF
TGTGCCAGCAGGGAAGGGGGGGGGACTGAAGCTTTCTTT
>TRBV6-5|-|-|TRBJ2-3
CASKLRDTQYF
TGTGCCAGCAAGCTTCGGGATACGCAGTATTTT
>TRBV5-1|-|-|TRBJ1-4
CASSFPTNEKLFF
TGCGCCAGCAGCTTCCCCACTAATGAAAAACTGTTTTTT
>TRBV6-1|-|-|TRBJ2-1
CASGKTKSSYNEQFF
TGTGCCAGCGGGAAGACAAAGAGCTCCTACAATGAGCAGTTCTTC
>TRBV2|-|-|TRBJ2-1
CASSESEGLAFEFF
TGTGCCAGCAGTGAATCGGAGGGATTGGCGTTTGAGTTCTTC
>TRBV5-1|TRBD1|-|TRBJ1-5
CASSLGDRANQPQHF
TGCGCCAGCAGCTTGGGGGACAGGGCTAATCAGCCCCAGCATTTT